This T cell receptor beta chain was recorded in a study of T cell responses to AZD1222 COVID-19 vaccine. The study, taken as a whole, reports: Females made up more of the donors, who were largely white British, and clonal diversity may have come out too low. Baseline serostatus was positive in only six AZD1222 recipients. Recipients of two AZD1222 doses showed rising Spike-specific TCR breadth and depth. In all cases, repertoires were sampled only after the peak T cell response.

The data were produced by immunoSEQ multiplex PCR, yet TCRdb's version contains in-frame clones alone and is incomplete. The table includes around 100,000 clones, around 90% detected once. Germline lookup yields CDR1 GTSNPN and CDR2 SVGIG (reference sequence). V shed 8 bases and J shed 1 base, with 18 bases lying between them. The CDR3 runs to 14 residues. As concerns this clone: Its antigen is not known.

The receptor's source is an adult in good health. The chain carries TRBV30 and TRBJ2-7; D may be TRBD1 or TRBD2 (5 bases each). This sample comprised peripheral blood, obtained on day 0 of AZD1222 vaccination. The CDR3 nucleotides read TGTGCCACACGTTATGGGACGCAATCCTACGAGCAGTACTTC. This sequence encodes CATRYGTQSYEQYF.